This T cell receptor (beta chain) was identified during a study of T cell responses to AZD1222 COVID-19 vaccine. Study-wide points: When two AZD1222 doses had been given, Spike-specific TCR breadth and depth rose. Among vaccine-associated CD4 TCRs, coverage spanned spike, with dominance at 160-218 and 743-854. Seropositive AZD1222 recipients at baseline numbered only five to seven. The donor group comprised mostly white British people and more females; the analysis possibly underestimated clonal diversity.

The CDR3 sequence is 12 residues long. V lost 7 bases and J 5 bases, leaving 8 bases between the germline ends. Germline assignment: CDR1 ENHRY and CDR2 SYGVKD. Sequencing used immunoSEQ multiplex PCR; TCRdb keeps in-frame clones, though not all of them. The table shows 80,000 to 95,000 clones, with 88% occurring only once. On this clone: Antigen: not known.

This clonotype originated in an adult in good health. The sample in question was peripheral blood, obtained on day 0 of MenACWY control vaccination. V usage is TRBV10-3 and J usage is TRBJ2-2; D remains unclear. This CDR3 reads CAIMRGTGELFF. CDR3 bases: TGTGCCATCATGAGAGGAACCGGGGAGCTGTTTTTT.